The 4 T cell receptor beta chains in this list originate from one sample, sequenced in a study of cytomegalovirus exposure and HLA in healthy donors. Clones were read by immunoSEQ multiplex PCR, and TCRdb kept only the in-frame ones, dropping some. The sample has roughly 150,000 clones, 80% to 85% seen once. The source material was PBMCs. The receptor set was obtained from a man aged 30-40 years in good health and CMV-seropositive.

The rearrangement uses TRBV10-3 and TRBJ2-1; D not resolved. V lost 0 bases to trimming and J lost 5 bases, with 11 bases between them. Germline assignment: CDR1 ENHRY and CDR2 SYGVKD. CDR3 length equals 15 residues. The CDR3 region is CAISESRAGNNEQFF. DNA for the CDR3: TGTGCCATCAGTGAGTCGAGAGCAGGAAACAATGAGCAGTTCTTC.

This sequence joins TRBV5-6 and TRBJ2-7; TRBD1 matches 10 bases. J lost 3 bases, V lost 1 base, and 4 bases had no gene match. Germline values: CDR1 SGHDT, CDR2 YYEEEE. The CDR3 is made up of 15 amino acids. The CDR3 DNA sequence: TGTGCCAGCAGCTTGTTAGGACAGGGGGACTACGAGCAGTACTTC. This codes for CASSLLGQGDYEQYF.

This rearrangement joins TRBV4-1 to TRBJ2-5; 7 bases map to TRBD2. Trimming at V came to 3 bases and at J to 5 bases, leaving 6 bases not matched to a gene. The CDR3 covers 14 residues. Germline V gives CDR1 MGHRA, CDR2 YSYEKL. The CDR3 sequence is CASSQQTGGETQYF. CDR3 coding DNA: TGCGCCAGCAGCCAGCAGACCGGGGGGGAGACCCAGTACTTC.

This chain links TRBV18 with TRBJ1-1; tentative D call: TRBD1 (6 bases). Germline assignment: CDR1 KGHSH and CDR2 LQKENI. This CDR3 comprises 17 residues. Trimming took off 6 bases at V and 0 bases at J, with 20 bases between the two ends. This CDR3 is CASSRTLSGEMNTEAFF. CDR3 DNA sequence: TGTGCCAGCTCGCGCACCCTTTCAGGGGAAATGAACACTGAAGCTTTCTTT.